This paragraph covers one T cell receptor beta chain sequence. The target antigen is unknown. This specimen comes from a study of T cell responses to AZD1222 COVID-19 vaccine. Study-level points and caveats: The donor group comprised mostly white British people and more females; the analysis possibly underestimated clonal diversity. Mapped onto spike, vaccine-associated CD4 TCRs spanned it and were dominant at 160-218 and 743-854. Repertoire sampling happened only post peak T cell response. Nearly half of spike-specific TCRs reportedly go after variant regions that carry no mutations.

Only in-frame clones appear in the TCRdb table, and some are missing; sequencing was by immunoSEQ multiplex PCR. The repertoire holds under 110,000 clones, with around 90% as singletons. The CDR3 totals 15 residues. Germline V gives CDR1 GTSNPN, CDR2 SVGIG (reference sequence). Trimming removed 5 bases from V and 1 base from J; junction bases left unmatched: 10. This TCR was recovered from an adult who received the AZD1222 COVID-19 vaccine. The rearrangement uses TRBV30 and TRBJ1-2; 7 bases match TRBD1. The sequenced sample was peripheral blood, obtained 28 days after the second AZD1222 dose. The chain's CDR3 is CAWGWTGRNNYGYTF. Written as DNA, the CDR3 is TGTGCCTGGGGATGGACAGGCCGAAATAACTATGGCTACACCTTC. Supplemented by reference TRBV30 and TRBJ1-2, the full variable domain reads SQTIHQWPATLVQPVGSPLSLECTVEGTSNPNLYWYRQAAGRGLQLLFYSVGIGQISSEVPQNLSASRPQDRQFILSSKKLLLSDSGFYLCAWGWTGRNNYGYTFGSGTRLTVV.